This TCR beta chain appears in the sequencing data of a study of T cells after yellow fever vaccination. There are 15 residues in the CDR3. V shed 9 bases and J shed 0 bases, with 18 bases lying between them. The germline V gene has CDR1 MNHEY and CDR2 SVGEGT. Details on this clonotype: No antigen is known for it.

Points from the study as a whole: It was a weaker secondary response, yet one that peaked faster, at day 5 versus 15.

Conversion of TCR transcripts into cDNA relied on 5'RACE template switching, which added a universal primer site and UMIs. Each CDR3 protein is one row after TCRdb ran MiXCR on the 5' RACE reads. The table shows hundreds of thousands of distinct CDR3 sequences, with 12% occurring only once. J is TRBJ2-7 and V is TRBV6-2 or TRBV6-3; tentatively, D is TRBD2 (6 bases). The sequence was obtained from a man aged 25 to 40 who received the YFV17D yellow fever vaccine. The sequenced sample was PBMCs, obtained on the day of the yellow fever booster vaccination. CDR3 region: CASGVGRRSSYEQYF. CDR3 nucleotides: TGTGCCAGTGGCGTGGGGAGGAGGAGCTCCTACGAGCAGTACTTC.